This TCR beta chain was sequenced in a study of cytomegalovirus exposure and HLA in healthy donors. Across the whole study: Findings of an earlier analysis included roughly 110 million unique TCR beta sequences from some 180 million T cells.

Points on this clone: Antigen specificity is unknown.

Study conclusions and caveats: Presence/absence analyses supposed approximately even sequencing depth among donors.

This CDR3 region has 13 residues. Looked up from germline, CDR1 is SNHLY and CDR2 is FYNNEI. Trimming cost V 2 bases and J 1 base, with 5 bases left between them. The PCR ran on 60 Vbeta and 13 Jbeta primers. Libraries were prepared by immunoSEQ multiplex PCR; TCRdb keeps only in-frame clonotypes and omits some of them. The sample lists 150,000 to 200,000 clones, roughly 65% occurring once. The chain is built from TRBV2 and TRBJ1-1, with D uncertain. This clonotype originated in a man between 18 and 35 years old in good health and CMV-seropositive. The sequencing sample was made of PBMCs. The CDR3: CASSESENTEAFF. CDR3 bases: TGTGCCAGCAGTGAATCAGAGAACACTGAAGCTTTCTTT.